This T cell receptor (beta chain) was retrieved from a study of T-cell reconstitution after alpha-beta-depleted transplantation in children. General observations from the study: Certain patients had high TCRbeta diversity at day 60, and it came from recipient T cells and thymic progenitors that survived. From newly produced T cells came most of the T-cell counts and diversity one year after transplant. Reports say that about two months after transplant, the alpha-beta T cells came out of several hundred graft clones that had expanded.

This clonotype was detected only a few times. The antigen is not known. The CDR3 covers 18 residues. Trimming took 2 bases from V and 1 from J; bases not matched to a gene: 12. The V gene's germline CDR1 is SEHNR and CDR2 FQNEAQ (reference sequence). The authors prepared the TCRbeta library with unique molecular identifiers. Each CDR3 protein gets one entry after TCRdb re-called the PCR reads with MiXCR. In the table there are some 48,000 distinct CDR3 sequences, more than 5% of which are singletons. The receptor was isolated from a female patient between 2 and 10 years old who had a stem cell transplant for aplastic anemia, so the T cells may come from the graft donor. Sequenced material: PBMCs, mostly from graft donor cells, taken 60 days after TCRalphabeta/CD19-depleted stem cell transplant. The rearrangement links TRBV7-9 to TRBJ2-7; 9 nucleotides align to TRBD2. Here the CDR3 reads CASSLSNKASGDSYEQYF. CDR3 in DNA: TGTGCCAGCAGCTTAAGTAATAAGGCTAGCGGGGATTCCTACGAGCAGTACTTC. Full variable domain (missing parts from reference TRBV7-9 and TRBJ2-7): DTGVSQNPRHKITKRGQNVTFRCDPISEHNRLYWYRQTLGQGPEFLTYFQNEAQLEKSRLLSDRFSAERPKGSFSTLEIQRTEQGDSAMYLCASSLSNKASGDSYEQYFGPGTRLTVT.